These T cell receptor beta chains were read from a single sample in a study of blood T cell repertoires in COVID-19. The protocol was immunoSEQ multiplex PCR, while the TCRdb copy is restricted to in-frame clones and leaves out a portion. The data contain 110,000 to 150,000 clones, approximately 85% of them singletons. Sequenced input: peripheral blood. Every receptor here comes from a man between 65 and 85 years old with acute or convalescent COVID-19. Both conserved end residues are part of each CDR3. D genes are given only for firm matches. Some rows have no size entry. The others give once, few or many, or a class for an expanded clone.

NA NA TRBJ2-4 TRBV9 CASSTHGRENIQYF TGTGCCAGCAGCACACATGGCCGGGAAAACATTCAGTACTTC
NA NA TRBJ1-1 TRBV6-5 CASSYDMNTEAFF TGTGCCAGCAGTTATGACATGAACACTGAAGCTTTCTTT
NA NA TRBJ2-4 TRBV5-1 CASSFSPKGAKNIQYF TGCGCCAGCAGCTTCTCTCCCAAGGGGGCCAAAAACATTCAGTACTTC
TRBD2 NA TRBJ2-1 TRBV7-3 CASSLTGTSGAPYNEQFF TGTGCCAGCAGCCTGACAGGGACTAGCGGGGCCCCCTACAATGAGCAGTTCTTC
NA NA TRBJ2-1 TRBV28 CASSLSQVRYNEQFF TGTGCCAGCAGTTTATCCCAGGTACGGTACAATGAGCAGTTCTTC
NA NA TRBJ2-7 TRBV5-1 CASSLVAGRGNYEQYF TGCGCCAGCAGCTTGGTTGCGGGACGGGGGAACTACGAGCAGTACTTC
NA NA TRBJ2-7 TRBV6-5 CASSYDRDSSYEQYF TGTGCCAGCAGTTATGACCGGGATAGCTCCTACGAGCAGTACTTC
TRBD2 NA TRBJ2-1 TRBV12-3/TRBV12-4 CASQNRGGSEQFF TGTGCCAGCCAAAACCGGGGGGGCAGTGAGCAGTTCTTC
TRBD1 NA TRBJ2-4 TRBV28 CASSSDRASLAKNIQYF TGTGCCAGCAGTTCGGACAGGGCCTCTTTAGCCAAAAACATTCAGTACTTC
TRBD1 few TRBJ1-2 TRBV7-2 CASSARQGFGYTF TGTGCCAGCAGCGCCCGACAGGGTTTCGGCTACACCTTC
TRBD1 NA TRBJ1-6 TRBV14 CASSQWGQINNSPLHF TGTGCCAGCAGCCAATGGGGACAGATAAATAATTCACCCCTCCACTTT
TRBD1 once TRBJ2-7 TRBV5-1 CASSLAGQGVSYEQYF TGCGCCAGCAGCTTGGCGGGACAGGGGGTATCCTACGAGCAGTACTTC
NA NA TRBJ2-1 TRBV5-1 CASSLDQTGVAPRHNEQFF TGCGCCAGCAGCTTGGACCAAACCGGAGTAGCGCCCAGGCACAATGAGCAGTTCTTC
NA NA TRBJ1-3 TRBV2 CASSIKNTIYF TGTGCCAGCAGTATAAAAAACACCATATATTTT
NA NA TRBJ1-4 TRBV6-5 CASSRQMGKEKLFF TGTGCCAGCAGCCGACAGATGGGGAAAGAAAAACTGTTTTTT
TRBD1 once TRBJ1-1 TRBV5-1 CASSLTGANTEAFF TGCGCCAGCAGCTTGACAGGGGCGAACACTGAAGCTTTCTTT
NA NA TRBJ2-2 TRBV4-2 CASSLPTANTGELFF TGTGCCAGCAGCCTACCCACAGCCAACACCGGGGAGCTGTTTTTT
TRBD2 NA TRBJ2-1 TRBV11-2 CASSPSGANEQFF TGTGCCAGCAGCCCCAGCGGGGCCAATGAGCAGTTCTTC
NA NA TRBJ2-5 TRBV7-2 CASSLGGWQTQYF TGTGCCAGCAGCTTGGGGGGTTGGCAGACCCAGTACTTC
TRBD2 NA TRBJ2-2 TRBV10-1 CASSESHLAGDTGELFF TGCGCCAGCAGTGAGTCACATCTAGCGGGGGACACCGGGGAGCTGTTTTTT
TRBD1 NA TRBJ1-1 TRBV19 CASGDRNTEAFF TGTGCCAGTGGGGACAGAAACACTGAAGCTTTCTTT
TRBD1 NA TRBJ1-5 TRBV2 CASSVSTGGRNQPQHF TGTGCCAGCAGTGTATCAACAGGGGGCCGGAATCAGCCCCAGCATTTT
NA NA TRBJ1-4 TRBV5-4 CASSLQGPSNEKLFF TGTGCCAGCAGCTTGCAGGGTCCTTCTAATGAAAAACTGTTTTTT
NA NA TRBJ2-5 TRBV19 CASSVEETQYF TGTGCCAGTAGTGTCGAAGAGACCCAGTACTTC
NA NA TRBJ1-1 TRBV12-3/TRBV12-4 CASSLGSAAAFF TGTGCCAGCAGTTTAGGGTCAGCGGCGGCTTTCTTT
TRBD1 NA TRBJ1-3 TRBV4-1 CASSRDSSGNTIYF TGCGCCAGCAGCCGGGACAGTTCTGGAAACACCATATATTTT
NA NA TRBJ2-4 TRBV2 CASRAAGGAKNIQYF TGTGCCAGCAGAGCGGCCGGGGGAGCCAAAAACATTCAGTACTTC
NA NA TRBJ1-1 TRBV28 CASRQQGNTEAFF TGTGCCAGCAGACAACAGGGGAACACTGAAGCTTTCTTT
NA NA TRBJ1-2 TRBV5-6 CASGTPGHDYGYTF TGTGCCAGCGGAACACCGGGACACGACTATGGCTACACCTTC
NA NA TRBJ2-1 TRBV5-5 CASSLGGGWYNEQFF TGTGCCAGCAGCCTAGGGGGGGGCTGGTACAATGAGCAGTTCTTC
NA NA TRBJ2-7 TRBV6-5 CASSYSRQIYYEQYF TGTGCCAGCAGTTACTCGCGGCAGATTTACTACGAGCAGTACTTC
NA NA TRBJ2-2 TRBV9 CASSDRQAGGELFF TGTGCCAGCAGCGACCGACAGGCTGGCGGGGAGCTGTTTTTT
NA NA TRBJ1-4 TRBV7-8 CASSRQFNEKLFF TGTGCCAGCAGCCGACAGTTTAATGAAAAACTGTTTTTT
TRBD1 few TRBJ2-2 TRBV5-1 CASSSGQESTGELFF TGCGCCAGCAGCTCGGGACAGGAGAGCACCGGGGAGCTGTTTTTT
TRBD1 NA TRBJ1-5 TRBV7-8 CASSSREGQGPPQHF TGTGCCAGCAGCTCCCGGGAGGGACAGGGGCCGCCCCAGCATTTT
TRBD2 NA TRBJ2-7 TRBV19 CASSPGLAREQYF TGTGCCAGTAGTCCCGGACTAGCACGGGAGCAGTACTTC
NA NA TRBJ1-1 TRBV9 CASSSSNTEAFF TGTGCCAGCAGCTCCTCGAACACTGAAGCTTTCTTT
NA once TRBJ2-5 TRBV18 CASSPSFQGRQETQYF TGTGCCAGCTCACCCTCCTTCCAGGGGCGTCAAGAGACCCAGTACTTC
NA few TRBJ2-3 TRBV18 CASSPNRGDTQYF TGTGCCAGCTCACCTAACCGCGGAGATACGCAGTATTTT
NA NA TRBJ2-7 TRBV5-1 CASSLGGLPYEQYF TGCGCCAGCAGCTTGGGGGGGCTCCCCTACGAGCAGTACTTC
TRBD2 NA TRBJ2-1 TRBV29-1 CSVGLLGRDGQFF TGCAGCGTTGGTTTACTCGGGAGGGACGGGCAGTTCTTC
NA NA TRBJ1-5 TRBV18 CASSPSGIYSNQPQHF TGTGCCAGCTCACCTTCCGGGATTTACAGCAATCAGCCCCAGCATTTT
NA NA TRBJ1-5 TRBV28 CASSLLLSPQHF TGTGCCAGCAGTTTATTGTTGAGCCCCCAGCATTTT
NA NA TRBJ1-4 TRBV5-4 CASSPPGAGNEKLFF TGTGCCAGCAGCCCGCCAGGGGCCGGTAATGAAAAACTGTTTTTT
NA NA TRBJ1-1 TRBV29-1 CSVTQQPNTEAFF TGCAGCGTTACTCAACAGCCAAACACTGAAGCTTTCTTT
TRBD1 NA TRBJ2-7 TRBV24-1 CATSDLRGRLNYEQYF TGTGCCACCAGTGATTTGAGGGGGCGGCTCAACTACGAGCAGTACTTC
NA few TRBJ2-2 TRBV6-6 CASSFTNTGELFF TGTGCCAGCAGTTTTACGAACACCGGGGAGCTGTTTTTT
TRBD1 NA TRBJ1-2 TRBV4-1 CASSQEDRVNGYTF TGCGCCAGCAGCCAAGAGGACAGGGTTAATGGCTACACCTTC